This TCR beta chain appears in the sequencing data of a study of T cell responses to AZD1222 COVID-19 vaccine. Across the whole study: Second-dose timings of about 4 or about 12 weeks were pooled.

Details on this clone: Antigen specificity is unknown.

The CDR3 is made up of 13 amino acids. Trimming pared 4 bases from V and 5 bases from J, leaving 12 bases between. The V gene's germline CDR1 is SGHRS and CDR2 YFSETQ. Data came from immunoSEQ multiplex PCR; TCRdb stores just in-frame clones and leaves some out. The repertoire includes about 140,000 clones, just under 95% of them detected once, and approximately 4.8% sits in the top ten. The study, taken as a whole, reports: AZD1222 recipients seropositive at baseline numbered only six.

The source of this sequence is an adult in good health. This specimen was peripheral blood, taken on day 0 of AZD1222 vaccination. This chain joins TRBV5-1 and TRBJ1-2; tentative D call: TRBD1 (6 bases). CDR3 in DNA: TGCGCCAGCAGCCCAGGGGAAGGGTATGGCTACACCTTC. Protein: CASSPGEGYGYTF.